Below are 2 T cell receptor beta chains sequenced from a single sample in a study of CD8+ T cells in alopecia areata. Reverse transcribed after extraction, RNA yielded cDNA as the sequencing template. Some clones are missing from TCRdb's copy, which holds only in-frame ones; the method was immunoSEQ multiplex PCR. The sample has 150,000 to 200,000 clones; approximately 67% are singletons. Treatment indicated: oral pan-JAK inhibitor, 5-10 mg twice daily. The source was CD4+ T cells sorted from blood, collected around week 50, from a patient treated with tofacitinib. These receptor sequences come from a human donor with alopecia areata.

The chain is built from TRBV9 and TRBJ2-5; TRBD1 aligns across 9 bases. Trimming at V came to 4 bases and at J to 5 bases, leaving 15 bases not matched to a gene. The CDR3 loop spans 17 amino acids. Germline CDR1 is SGDLS and CDR2 is YYNGEE. The CDR3 bases are TGTGCCAGCAGCCTAACGGATGGACAGGGGTTTTGGGAGACCCAGTACTTC. Translated, it gives CASSLTDGQGFWETQYF.

The chain carries TRBV5-1 and TRBJ2-7, with D maybe TRBD2 (5 bases). The CDR3 sequence is 14 residues long. Trimming took 0 bases from V and 2 from J, leaving 9 bases between them. Germline V CDR1 and CDR2: SGHRS, YFSETQ. The DNA of the CDR3 is TGCGCCAGCAGCTTGGACAGCGGCCCCTACGAGCAGTACTTC. It specifies CASSLDSGPYEQYF.